The entry below describes one T cell receptor (beta chain). The specificity of this receptor is unknown. No per-base quality is available; no much larger clone lies one base away. The germline V gene yields MGHDK for CDR1 and SYGVNS for CDR2. From its cysteine to its phenylalanine, the CDR3 spans 15 amino acids. Just CDR3 DNA is preserved here, 45 bases in frame from base 1. V loses 0 bases of germline sequence and J loses 8 bases, and the interval between the two ends is 16 bases. This sample is drawn from a study of cytomegalovirus exposure and HLA in healthy donors (dated 2017 in TCRdb). The study in broad terms: An earlier analysis of some 600 of the donors reported about 260 Gb of sequence data and 95 million to 130 million unique TCR beta sequences obtained from around 170 million T cells. Around 320 gigabases of sequencing data and 80 million or so unique TCR sequences were included in an early release covering about 700 HLA-typed donors. Among the roughly 380 genotyped donors, 81% belonged to the genetic ancestry cluster associated with self-reported Caucasian donors. The study was designed to test whether signatures of past pathogen exposure could be identified by cataloging public T cell receptors. The T cell repertoires of 670 or so subjects were profiled by immunosequencing and related to cytomegalovirus serostatus. A separate validation cohort of roughly 120 different subjects was used in addition to the approximately 640-subject first cohort. To predict cytomegalovirus infection status, the study brought together high-throughput TCR immunosequencing, statistical association of individual TCRs with disease status, and machine learning. In a later analysis, previously published TCR beta repertoires from several hundred donors were re-analyzed and high-resolution HLA genotyping was added so that TCR occurrence patterns could be studied. Rather than using new phenotypic data, the later analysis identified candidate immune exposures from TCR beta sequences and from how often those sequences occurred across donors. In an earlier analysis of roughly 600 of the donors, high-throughput TCR beta sequencing was used to judge whether each TCR beta V gene segment behaved as functional or pseudogenic. Donor age, sex, ethnicity and CMV serostatus were compiled alongside the repertoire data. A later genetic analysis used genome-wide SNP genotypes for about 55% of the 666 donors, treating that subset as a discovery cohort. All discovery cohort repertoires had been generated on a single sequencing platform. Class I and class II HLA loci were covered by the typing at four-digit resolution. Typing coverage differed by locus: A, B, C, DRB1 and DQB1 were typed in about 629-630 donors, DQA1 in 500 to 550, DPA1 in 600 to 610, and DPB1 in 450 to 480. Several DR-DQ haplotypes were handled as single units for association and clustering because linkage in the cohort was strong. Across roughly 420 genotyped donors of the cohort, an average of approximately 200,000 unique TCR beta nucleotide sequences per donor were sequenced, and roughly a sixth of those sequences were non-productive.

In total, about 650 healthy bone marrow donors made up the cohort. Cohort members were all nominally healthy when sampled, although unrecorded immune exposures were likely present. The donor tested CMV seropositive and was one of the 289 seropositive cohort members. A peripheral blood sample was collected from each donor, and TCR beta sequencing was performed on peripheral blood mononuclear cells. Genomic DNA was extracted from the blood cell samples with the Qiagen DNeasy Blood Extraction Kit. Study-level results and caveats: In the study, around 150 TCR beta chains were listed as associated with cytomegalovirus. Sequencing depth was assumed to be roughly uniform across donors in the presence/absence analyses, though that assumption may not hold. The cohort was sequenced for TCR beta chains only, and without alpha or paired-chain data the features that could be detected were limited. Because the 87-base-pair reads could not distinguish some IMGT-functional V segments, including TRBV6-2 and TRBV6-3, those segments were excluded. A later analysis associated 16,951 TCR beta sequences with specific HLA alleles at a false discovery rate of 0.05. It was suggested by the authors that the approach could potentially be generalized to other disease states and immunological phenotypes. In both the original and validation cohorts, the classifier was reported to diagnose cytomegalovirus status with high specificity and sensitivity. A cluster of highly shared sequence variants was judged likely to be a technical artifact of the sequencing pipeline. A later analysis reported that several top co-occurrence clusters appeared linked to parvovirus B19, influenza, CMV and Epstein-Barr virus. In a later analysis, HLA-associated TCR beta chains were found to be more clonally expanded and to have lower generation probabilities than equally common non-associated chains. Immune exposure information for the cohort was limited to CMV serostatus. According to a later genetic analysis, donors in an Asian-associated ancestry cluster had fewer N-insertions in productive TCRs than the approximately 650-donor mean. Because HLA typing was missing for some donors at each locus, association tests included only the typed subset. In a later analysis, TCR association rates were found to vary across HLA loci, with the most associated TCRs seen for DRB1 alleles and the fewest for HLA-C alleles. In a later analysis, most CMV-associated TCR beta chains were found to appear HLA-restricted, with HLA associations seemingly driven largely by CMV exposure. When HLA alleles, especially DR and DQ, strongly co-occurred, attributing TCR associations to individual alleles was difficult. Because counts were too low, roughly 18 rarely observed V segments, including chromosome 9 orphons, were left out of the earlier analysis of over 550 of the donors. Correlated functional status among segregating V segments might be attributable to linkage disequilibrium, but an unknown experimental factor could not be ruled out. An association between a missense DCLRE1C variant and V-gene and J-gene trimming of TCR beta chains was found in a later genetic analysis and replicated in an independent cohort. Broadly in line with IMGT annotations, most TCR beta V segments showed up in productive rearrangements about 90% or about 30% of the time in an earlier analysis of 450 to 750 of the donors. Most TCR sequences were observed very rarely across donors, whereas some public TCRs were present in many individuals. A further reported finding was that TCR beta sequences accurately predicted the HLA-A and HLA-B alleles for most subjects in the first cohort. In vitro tests confirmed that a few of the cytomegalovirus-associated TCR beta chains recognize cytomegalovirus antigens.

The library was obtained by the immunoSEQ multiplex PCR assay. The multiplex PCR relied on a mix of 60 forward primers for TCR Vbeta segments and 13 reverse primers for TCR Jbeta segments. Amplification of the CDR3 region of rearranged TCR beta genes was performed with a multiplex PCR assay on genomic DNA. Amplified TCR beta libraries were sequenced as 87-base-pair reads on the Illumina HiSeq System. In the paper's pipeline: In a later analysis, tens of millions of unique TCR beta chains were counted across the 650 to 700 repertoires, and roughly 9.9 million of these chains were shared by at least two donors. Raw reads were error-corrected and collapsed into unique sequences with a nearest-neighbor algorithm that merged closely related sequences to remove PCR and sequencing errors. Alignment of CDR3 sequences to IMGT reference sequences was used to assign V, D and J gene segments. For a sequence to be retained, a match of at least six nucleotides was required to both a V gene segment and a J gene segment. A rearrangement was called productive if the CDR3 had no stop codons and remained in frame with V and J, and every other rearrangement was called non-productive. CDR3 was defined according to IMGT convention as the region running from the second conserved V-encoded cysteine to the conserved J-encoded phenylalanine. In an earlier analysis of 500 to 650 of the donors, sequences lacking an unambiguous match to a single V gene segment were excluded. In an earlier analysis of 587 of the donors, V segments were called functional above 56.7% productive rearrangements and were called segregating when the between-donor standard deviation exceeded 5%. A statistical classification framework was built to diagnose cytomegalovirus status from the catalog of TCR beta chain sequences. V and J gene assignment, in a later analysis, came from comparing TCR nucleotide sequences with IMGT/GENE-DB human TR gene sequences. The TCRdist pipeline was used in a later analysis to assign CDR3 sequences and most-parsimonious VDJ recombination scenarios. A later analysis defined each TCR beta chain by its CDR3 amino acid sequence plus V-gene family, and excluded reads lacking a unique V-gene family. In a later analysis, 450 to 600 highly shared, low-generation-probability nucleotide sequences were removed to address suspected cross-contamination and a sequencing artifact. In a later analysis, a clonal expansion index was calculated for each public chain from normalized within-repertoire ranks of inferred template counts. Generation probabilities in a later analysis came from a VDJ recombination model fitted to out-of-frame rearrangements, and those results were checked against IGoR. In a later analysis, hypergeometric tests were used to score TCR-TCR, TCR-HLA and TCR-CMV co-occurrence, with a repertoire-size bias correction applied to TCR pairs. False discovery rates were estimated in a later analysis by permuting HLA or CMV assignments 20 times. In a later analysis, co-occurring TCRs were grouped using DBSCAN, with TCRdist sequence similarity added in when clustering inside HLA-allele-positive subsets. Repertoires with fewer than 30,000 or more than 120,000 public chains were left out of co-occurrence clustering, as were about 5 repertoires with anomalous nucleotide sharing. Held by TCRdb, this immuneACCESS table contains in-frame sequences only and omits some clones. Under half of the omission traces to an unresolved V gene where checked; the cause of the rest is unknown. V and J calls and clone size are those listed in that table; D and trimming were worked out from the DNA. Here the sample has more than 100,000 clones; around 72% occur a single time. Less than 5% of the sample belongs to the ten largest clones.

Sequencing was carried out using PBMCs. The sequence is built from TRBV25-1 and TRBJ1-1; the D gene is unclear. The receptor was isolated from a middle-aged man in good health and CMV-seropositive. The DNA is as follows: TGTGCCAGCAGTGAATATAGTAAGGCGAGGGAGGAAGCTTTCTTT. It translates to CASSEYSKAREEAFF.